Shown below are 16 T cell receptor beta chains from a single sample sequenced in a study of T cell responses to AZD1222 COVID-19 vaccine. Generated by immunoSEQ multiplex PCR, the TCRdb table keeps only in-frame clones and is missing some. In the table there are roughly 120,000 clones, approximately 83% of which are singletons. This specimen consisted of peripheral blood, obtained on day 0 of AZD1222 vaccination. Receptors originate from an adult in good health.

The chain joins TRBV19 to TRBJ2-5, with D perhaps assigned TRBD1 or TRBD2 (6 bases each). Germline values: CDR1 LNHDA, CDR2 SQIVND (reference sequence). Trimming cost V 4 bases and J 3 bases, with 15 bases left between them. This CDR3 has 15 residues. DNA for the CDR3: TGTGCCAGTAGTAACCAGGGGACTCCAAAAGAGACCCAGTACTTC. Translation gives CASSNQGTPKETQYF.

The rearrangement links TRBV6-5 to TRBJ1-3; D not certain. The CDR3 is made up of 14 amino acids. Germline lookup yields CDR1 MNHEY and CDR2 SVGAGI. The V and J ends lost 0 bases and 3 bases respectively, with 6 bases between them. CDR3 bases: TGTGCCAGCAGTTACTCACAGCTTGGAAACACCATATATTTT. This codes for CASSYSQLGNTIYF.

The chain has TRBV29-1 and TRBJ1-5; D possibly corresponds to TRBD1 (5 bases). Trimming cost V 6 bases and J 0 bases, with 12 bases left between them. From germline, CDR1 is SQVTM and CDR2 ANQGSEA. The CDR3 has 14 amino acids. The CDR3 DNA follows: TGCAGCGTGACCGACAGATATAGCAATCAGCCCCAGCATTTT. This codes for CSVTDRYSNQPQHF.

V is TRBV5-1 and J is TRBJ1-2; 9 bases are shared with TRBD1. The CDR3 totals 16 residues. Germline CDR1 is SGHRS and CDR2 is YFSETQ. After removal of 5 bases from V and 0 bases from J, the junction contained 8 bases not matched to a gene. DNA for the CDR3: TGCGCCAGCAGGCGGACAGGGGCGACGTCTAACTATGGCTACACCTTC. Protein: CASRRTGATSNYGYTF.

This clone was seen only once. The genes are TRBV5-4 and TRBJ2-7, with 7 nucleotides matching TRBD1. CDR1 is SGHNT, CDR2 YYREEE, per germline (reference sequence). This CDR3 has 15 residues. V gave up 6 bases and J gave up 3 bases; unmatched junction bases: 12. The CDR3 spells CASKEGTATLYEQYF. Written as DNA, the CDR3 is TGTGCCAGCAAGGAAGGGACAGCTACACTCTACGAGCAGTACTTC.

The chain combines TRBV24-1 with TRBJ2-1; TRBD2 is a possible D gene (5 bases). Looked up from germline, CDR1 is KGHDR and CDR2 is SFDVKD. Trimming stripped 8 bases from V and 0 bases from J, with 13 bases between. The CDR3 is 15 amino acids. The CDR3 spells CATTGSGSSYNEQFF. The CDR3 DNA reads as TGTGCCACCACTGGGTCGGGGAGCTCCTACAATGAGCAGTTCTTC.

This chain joins TRBV18 and TRBJ1-2; D call uncertain. Germline V CDR1 and CDR2: KGHSH, LQKENI. The CDR3 runs to 13 residues. V was clipped by 5 bases and J by 5 bases, with 12 bases between them. The DNA for the CDR3 is TGTGCCAGCTCAGAGGGAAGATGGTATGGCTACACCTTC. Amino acids: CASSEGRWYGYTF.

This clone was counted only a few times. The J gene is TRBJ1-3, the V gene TRBV4-1; D is possibly TRBD1 (5 bases). V lost 4 bases to trimming and J lost 4 bases, with 17 bases between them. The CDR3 extends over 16 amino acids. Germline V lookup: CDR1 MGHRA, CDR2 YSYEKL. CDR3 loop: CASSPRAGQKGNTIYF. CDR3 coding DNA: TGCGCCAGCAGCCCCCGGGCAGGGCAGAAGGGAAACACCATATATTTT.

The chain carries TRBV3-1 (or the pseudogene TRBV3-2) and TRBJ1-4; TRBD1 matches 8 bases. This CDR3 has 16 residues. Germline values: CDR1 LGHDT, CDR2 YNNKEL (reference sequence). J gave up 10 bases and V 7 bases, and 17 bases lay outside the gene matches. The CDR3 DNA follows: TGTGCCAGCACCAATTACTCAACAGGGGGAGGGGGAAAACTGTTTTTT. This gives the protein CASTNYSTGGGGKLFF.

The chain carries TRBV29-1 and TRBJ2-2; 7 positions match TRBD1. Germline values: CDR1 SQVTM, CDR2 ANQGSEA. The CDR3 contains 14 residues. After removal of 3 bases from V and 7 bases from J, the junction contained 8 bases not matched to a gene. DNA for the CDR3: TGCAGCGTTGAGGCCGACAGGGTGGGCGGGGAGCTGTTTTTT. Encoded protein: CSVEADRVGGELFF.

The rearrangement uses TRBV6-5 and TRBJ1-1; D gene uncertain. The CDR3 runs to 11 residues. Trimming took off 8 bases at V and 3 bases at J, with 7 bases between the two ends. CDR1 and CDR2 from the germline V gene are MNHEY and SVGAGI. The CDR3 DNA sequence: TGTGCCAGCGGGAGTGACACTGAAGCTTTCTTT. The encoded protein is CASGSDTEAFF.

V usage is TRBV30 and J usage is TRBJ1-2; no clear D. This CDR3 spans 11 amino acids. Trimming left V 8 bases short and J 5 bases short, with 12 bases between. Germline lookup yields CDR1 GTSNPN and CDR2 SVGIG (reference sequence). CDR3 sequence reads: CATLLRYGYTF. DNA for the CDR3: TGTGCCACCTTACTTAGGTATGGCTACACCTTC.

V and J are TRBV5-1 and TRBJ1-2; 10 bases align to TRBD1. V lost 4 bases and J lost 7; bases outside the gene matches: 10. CDR3 length: 15 residues. Germline V gene data show CDR1 as SGHRS and CDR2 as YFSETQ. The DNA for the CDR3 is TGCGCCAGCAGCCCGGGACAGGGGAGTAGTCTTGGCTACACCTTC. This sequence encodes CASSPGQGSSLGYTF.

The chain carries TRBV23-1 and TRBJ1-6; no clear D gene. TRBV23-1 is known as an ORF, though its function is uncertain. CDR3 length: 15 residues. Trimming cost V 0 bases and J 9 bases, with 12 bases left between them. This CDR3 reads CASSQSRLDTSPLHF. The CDR3 nucleotides are TGCGCCAGCAGTCAATCTCGTTTGGATACTTCACCCCTCCACTTT.

V and J are TRBV28 and TRBJ1-2; TRBD1 might be the D (6 bases). The CDR3 consists of 13 residues. Germline V gene lookup returns CDR1 MDHEN and CDR2 SYDVKM. V lost 8 bases and J 8 bases, leaving 18 bases between the germline ends. In DNA form, the CDR3 reads TGTGCCAGCGACGGGGATACAGGGAGAGGCTACACCTTC. This codes for CASDGDTGRGYTF.

This clone came up once. This chain joins TRBV21-1 and TRBJ2-5. TRBV21-1 is classified as a pseudogene. The CDR3 runs to 15 residues. Written as DNA, the CDR3 is TGTGCCAGCAGCCTCCTCCTAGGGAAGCAAGAGACCCAGTACTTC. This sequence encodes CASSLLLGKQETQYF.